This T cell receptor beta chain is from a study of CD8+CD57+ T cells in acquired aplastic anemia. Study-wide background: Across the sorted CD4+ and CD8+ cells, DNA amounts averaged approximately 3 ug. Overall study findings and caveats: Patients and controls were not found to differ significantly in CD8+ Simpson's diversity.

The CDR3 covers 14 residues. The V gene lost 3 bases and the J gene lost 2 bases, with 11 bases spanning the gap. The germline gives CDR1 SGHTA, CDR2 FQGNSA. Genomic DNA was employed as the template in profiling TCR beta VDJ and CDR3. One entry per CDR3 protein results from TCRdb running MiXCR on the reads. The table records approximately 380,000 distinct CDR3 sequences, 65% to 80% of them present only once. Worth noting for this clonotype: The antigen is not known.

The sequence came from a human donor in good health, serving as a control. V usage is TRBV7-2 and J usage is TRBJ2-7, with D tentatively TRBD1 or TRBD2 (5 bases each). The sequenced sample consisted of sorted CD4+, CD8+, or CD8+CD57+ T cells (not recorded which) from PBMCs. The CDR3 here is CASSFRDGPYEQYF. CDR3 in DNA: TGTGCCAGCAGCTTCCGGGACGGACCCTACGAGCAGTACTTC.